The rows below give T cell receptor beta chains drawn from one sample of a study of glioma-infiltrating T cells after dendritic cell vaccination. The assay was immunoSEQ multiplex PCR, and TCRdb's table has in-frame clones only and misses some. Of tens of thousands of clones listed, around 79% are singletons. The sequenced sample was blood, obtained before dendritic cell vaccination. The source of these receptors is a human donor with glioblastoma. Each CDR3 is given with its conserved first and last residue. The D gene is left open where the match is weak. Rows may omit the clone size; those that give it use once, few, many or a size class.

j_call: TRBJ1-2; clone_size: -; v_call: TRBV25-1; d_call: TRBD1; cdr3_aa: CASSESRGRGYWGYGYTF; cdr3_nt: TGTGCCAGCAGTGAATCGAGGGGGCGCGGGTATTGGGGCTATGGCTACACCTTC
j_call: TRBJ2-3; clone_size: -; v_call: TRBV10-1; d_call: -; cdr3_aa: CASSAPGTDTQYF; cdr3_nt: TGCGCCAGCAGTGCCCCGGGCACAGATACGCAGTATTTT
j_call: TRBJ1-2; clone_size: -; v_call: TRBV18; d_call: -; cdr3_aa: CASSPQGVDYGYTF; cdr3_nt: TGTGCCAGCTCACCACAGGGGGTGGACTATGGCTACACCTTC
j_call: TRBJ2-1; clone_size: -; v_call: TRBV6-6; d_call: TRBD1; cdr3_aa: CASSWGQGGDEQFF; cdr3_nt: TGTGCCAGCAGTTGGGGACAGGGAGGGGATGAGCAGTTCTTC
j_call: TRBJ2-5; clone_size: few; v_call: TRBV5-1; d_call: TRBD1; cdr3_aa: CASSTGQRIQETQYF; cdr3_nt: TGCGCCAGCAGCACGGGACAGCGGATCCAAGAGACCCAGTACTTC
j_call: TRBJ1-2; clone_size: once; v_call: TRBV7-2; d_call: -; cdr3_aa: CASSWADLYGYTF; cdr3_nt: TGTGCCAGCAGCTGGGCAGACCTCTATGGCTACACCTTC
j_call: TRBJ2-2; clone_size: few; v_call: TRBV7-2; d_call: -; cdr3_aa: CASSPFPGELFF; cdr3_nt: TGTGCCAGCAGCCCGTTCCCCGGGGAGCTGTTTTTT
j_call: TRBJ2-7; clone_size: -; v_call: TRBV5-4; d_call: TRBD2; cdr3_aa: CASSGLAGGPYEQYF; cdr3_nt: TGTGCCAGCAGCGGGCTAGCGGGGGGCCCCTACGAGCAGTACTTC
j_call: TRBJ1-5; clone_size: -; v_call: TRBV18; d_call: -; cdr3_aa: CASSLILTDQPQHF; cdr3_nt: TGTGCCAGCTCACTAATCCTGACAGACCAGCCCCAGCATTTT
j_call: TRBJ2-3; clone_size: -; v_call: TRBV9; d_call: TRBD1; cdr3_aa: CASSLPRTGPSTDTQYF; cdr3_nt: TGTGCCAGCAGCCTGCCGCGGACAGGACCGAGCACAGATACGCAGTATTTT
j_call: TRBJ2-2; clone_size: -; v_call: TRBV29-1; d_call: TRBD2; cdr3_aa: CSVFVTSGNTGELFF; cdr3_nt: TGCAGCGTCTTCGTGACTAGCGGAAACACCGGGGAGCTGTTTTTT
j_call: TRBJ1-1; clone_size: -; v_call: TRBV7-3; d_call: TRBD1; cdr3_aa: CASSLQSGTANTEAFF; cdr3_nt: TGTGCCAGCAGCTTGCAATCCGGGACAGCGAACACTGAAGCTTTCTTT
j_call: TRBJ1-4; clone_size: -; v_call: TRBV28; d_call: -; cdr3_aa: CASSLRRSLNEKLFF; cdr3_nt: TGTGCCAGCAGTCTCAGACGGAGCCTAAATGAAAAACTGTTTTTT
j_call: TRBJ2-1; clone_size: -; v_call: TRBV4-1; d_call: TRBD1; cdr3_aa: CASSQDWDSLGDEQFF; cdr3_nt: TGCGCCAGCAGCCAAGATTGGGACAGTCTAGGGGATGAGCAGTTCTTC
j_call: TRBJ2-7; clone_size: -; v_call: TRBV19; d_call: -; cdr3_aa: CASSGEQGGAYEQYF; cdr3_nt: TGTGCCAGTAGTGGGGAACAGGGTGGAGCCTACGAGCAGTACTTC
j_call: TRBJ2-2; clone_size: -; v_call: TRBV4-2; d_call: -; cdr3_aa: CASSQDPASDGELFF; cdr3_nt: TGTGCCAGCAGCCAAGATCCCGCTAGCGACGGGGAGCTGTTTTTT
j_call: TRBJ2-5; clone_size: -; v_call: TRBV5-1; d_call: -; cdr3_aa: CASSFHFLYQETQYF; cdr3_nt: TGCGCCAGCAGCTTCCACTTTTTGTACCAAGAGACCCAGTACTTC
j_call: TRBJ2-5; clone_size: -; v_call: TRBV5-1; d_call: -; cdr3_aa: CASSNVQGYQETQYF; cdr3_nt: TGCGCCAGCAGCAATGTTCAGGGTTACCAAGAGACCCAGTACTTC
j_call: TRBJ2-5; clone_size: once; v_call: TRBV7-7; d_call: TRBD2; cdr3_aa: CASSLGGLAGGMGETQYF; cdr3_nt: TGTGCCAGCAGCCTCGGCGGGCTAGCGGGGGGGATGGGGGAGACCCAGTACTTC
j_call: TRBJ1-4; clone_size: -; v_call: TRBV6-1; d_call: TRBD1; cdr3_aa: CASSEMGQGNEKLFF; cdr3_nt: TGTGCCAGCAGTGAAATGGGACAGGGGAATGAAAAACTGTTTTTT
j_call: TRBJ1-5; clone_size: few; v_call: TRBV19; d_call: -; cdr3_aa: CASRPVGPLPGGNQPQHF; cdr3_nt: TGTGCCAGTAGGCCCGTGGGCCCCCTCCCAGGGGGCAATCAGCCCCAGCATTTT
j_call: TRBJ1-1; clone_size: -; v_call: TRBV6-6; d_call: TRBD1; cdr3_aa: CASRGGQGVNTEAFF; cdr3_nt: TGTGCCAGCAGAGGAGGACAGGGAGTGAACACTGAAGCTTTCTTT
j_call: TRBJ2-3; clone_size: -; v_call: TRBV14; d_call: -; cdr3_aa: CASSRTLTGDTQYF; cdr3_nt: TGTGCCAGCAGCCGGACTCTCACCGGGGATACGCAGTATTTT
j_call: TRBJ2-1; clone_size: -; v_call: TRBV9; d_call: -; cdr3_aa: CASSVEGGSYRVSYNEQFF; cdr3_nt: TGTGCCAGCAGCGTAGAGGGCGGCTCCTACAGGGTCTCCTACAATGAGCAGTTCTTC
j_call: TRBJ1-1; clone_size: few; v_call: TRBV19; d_call: -; cdr3_aa: CASSIIQVGNTEAFF; cdr3_nt: TGTGCCAGTAGTATTATTCAGGTGGGGAACACTGAAGCTTTCTTT
j_call: TRBJ2-3; clone_size: few; v_call: TRBV12-5; d_call: -; cdr3_aa: CASDRGGKKTDTQYF; cdr3_nt: TGTGCTAGTGATCGAGGGGGAAAGAAGACAGATACGCAGTATTTT
j_call: TRBJ1-2; clone_size: -; v_call: TRBV14; d_call: TRBD1; cdr3_aa: CASSLGGQGSNYGYTF; cdr3_nt: TGTGCCAGCAGCCTGGGGGGACAGGGAAGTAACTATGGCTACACCTTC
j_call: TRBJ1-2; clone_size: few; v_call: TRBV6-5; d_call: TRBD1; cdr3_aa: CASSYSDREKDGYTF; cdr3_nt: TGTGCCAGCAGTTACTCGGACAGGGAGAAAGATGGCTACACCTTC
j_call: TRBJ2-1; clone_size: -; v_call: TRBV10-3; d_call: -; cdr3_aa: CAIRTGSSYNEQFF; cdr3_nt: TGTGCCATCCGCACAGGGAGCTCCTACAATGAGCAGTTCTTC
j_call: TRBJ2-2; clone_size: few; v_call: TRBV27; d_call: TRBD2; cdr3_aa: CASSFYVSGGTGELFF; cdr3_nt: TGTGCCAGCAGTTTCTACGTCTCGGGGGGAACCGGGGAGCTGTTTTTT
j_call: TRBJ1-6; clone_size: once; v_call: TRBV5-4; d_call: -; cdr3_aa: CASSLAEGGNSPLHF; cdr3_nt: TGTGCCAGCAGCTTGGCCGAGGGCGGGAATTCACCCCTCCACTTT
j_call: TRBJ2-1; clone_size: -; v_call: TRBV4-2; d_call: TRBD2; cdr3_aa: CASSLVLAEVSYNEQFF; cdr3_nt: TGTGCCAGCAGCCTGGTCCTAGCGGAAGTCTCCTACAATGAGCAGTTCTTC
j_call: TRBJ1-1; clone_size: -; v_call: TRBV25-1; d_call: TRBD1; cdr3_aa: CASSETGVFGEAFF; cdr3_nt: TGTGCCAGCAGTGAGACAGGGGTGTTCGGTGAAGCTTTCTTT
j_call: TRBJ2-7; clone_size: -; v_call: TRBV14; d_call: -; cdr3_aa: CASSQVHRAPYEQYF; cdr3_nt: TGTGCCAGCAGCCAAGTTCACAGGGCCCCCTACGAGCAGTACTTC
j_call: TRBJ2-1; clone_size: -; v_call: TRBV4-2; d_call: -; cdr3_aa: CASSQEEAGSHYNEQFF; cdr3_nt: TGTGCCAGCAGCCAAGAGGAAGCCGGGTCCCACTACAATGAGCAGTTCTTC
j_call: TRBJ2-5; clone_size: once; v_call: TRBV9; d_call: -; cdr3_aa: CASSKRQNEETQYF; cdr3_nt: TGTGCCAGCAGCAAACGACAGAATGAAGAGACCCAGTACTTC
j_call: TRBJ2-2; clone_size: -; v_call: TRBV5-1; d_call: TRBD1; cdr3_aa: CASSLGDRENTGELFF; cdr3_nt: TGCGCCAGCAGCTTGGGGGACAGGGAAAACACCGGGGAGCTGTTTTTT
j_call: TRBJ2-3; clone_size: -; v_call: TRBV7-4; d_call: TRBD2; cdr3_aa: CASSLQGLAGGNRTDTQYF; cdr3_nt: TGTGCCAGCAGCTTACAGGGACTAGCGGGGGGGAACCGAACAGATACGCAGTATTTT
j_call: TRBJ2-1; clone_size: few; v_call: TRBV6-6; d_call: TRBD2; cdr3_aa: CASSGLAGVDNEQFF; cdr3_nt: TGTGCCAGCAGCGGACTAGCGGGGGTAGACAATGAGCAGTTCTTC
j_call: TRBJ1-2; clone_size: -; v_call: TRBV28; d_call: TRBD1; cdr3_aa: CASSLHPGTEGYTF; cdr3_nt: TGTGCCAGCAGTTTACATCCAGGGACAGAAGGCTACACCTTC